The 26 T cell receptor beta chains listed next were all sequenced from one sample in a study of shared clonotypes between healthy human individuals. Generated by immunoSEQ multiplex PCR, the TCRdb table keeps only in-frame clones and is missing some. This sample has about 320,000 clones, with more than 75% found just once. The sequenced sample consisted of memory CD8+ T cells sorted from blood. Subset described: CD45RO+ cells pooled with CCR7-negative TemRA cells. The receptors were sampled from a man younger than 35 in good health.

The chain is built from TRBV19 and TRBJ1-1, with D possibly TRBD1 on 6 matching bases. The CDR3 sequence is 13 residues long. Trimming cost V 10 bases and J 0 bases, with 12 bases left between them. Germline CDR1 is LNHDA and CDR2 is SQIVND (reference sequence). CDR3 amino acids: CATGWDMNTEAFF. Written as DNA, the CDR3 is TGTGCCACTGGGTGGGACATGAACACTGAAGCTTTCTTT.

CDR3 sequence (DNA): TGTGCCAGCAGCTTAGGGGGGACAGGATTGACCGGGGAGCTGTTTTTT. Translated, it gives CASSLGGTGLTGELFF. The chain employs TRBV7-2 and TRBJ2-2, with 8 nucleotides matching TRBD1. J lost 5 bases, V lost 1 base, and 6 bases had no gene match. The germline V gene has CDR1 SGHTA and CDR2 FQGNSA. The CDR3 is made up of 16 amino acids.

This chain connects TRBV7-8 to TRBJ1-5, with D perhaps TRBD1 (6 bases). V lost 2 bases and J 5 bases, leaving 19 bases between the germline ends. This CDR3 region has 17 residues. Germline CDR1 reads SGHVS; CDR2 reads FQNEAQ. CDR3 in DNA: TGTGCCAGCAGCTTAATGGCGGAGGGGGTCGGGTATCAGCCCCAGCATTTT. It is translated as CASSLMAEGVGYQPQHF.

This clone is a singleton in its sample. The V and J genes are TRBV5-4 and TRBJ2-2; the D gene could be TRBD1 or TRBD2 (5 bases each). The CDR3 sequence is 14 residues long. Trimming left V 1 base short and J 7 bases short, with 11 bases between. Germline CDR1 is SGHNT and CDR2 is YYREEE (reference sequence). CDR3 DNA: TGTGCCAGCAGCTTGTCGGGGCGAGTCGGGGAGCTGTTTTTT. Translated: CASSLSGRVGELFF.

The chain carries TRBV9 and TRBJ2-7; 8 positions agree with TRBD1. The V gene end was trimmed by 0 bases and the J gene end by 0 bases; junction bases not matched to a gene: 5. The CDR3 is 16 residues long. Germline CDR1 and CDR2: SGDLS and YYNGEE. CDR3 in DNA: TGTGCCAGCAGCGTAGGCCAGGGGGCGAGCTCCTACGAGCAGTACTTC. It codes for CASSVGQGASSYEQYF.

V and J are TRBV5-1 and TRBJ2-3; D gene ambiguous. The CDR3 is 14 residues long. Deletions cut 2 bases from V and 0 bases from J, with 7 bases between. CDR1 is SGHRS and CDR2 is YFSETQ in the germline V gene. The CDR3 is CASSFIYSTDTQYF. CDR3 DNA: TGCGCCAGCAGCTTCATTTATAGCACAGATACGCAGTATTTT.

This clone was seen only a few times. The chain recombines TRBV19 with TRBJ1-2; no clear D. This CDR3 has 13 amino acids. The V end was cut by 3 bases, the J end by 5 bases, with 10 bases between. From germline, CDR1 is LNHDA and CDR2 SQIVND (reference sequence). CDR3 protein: CASSINLAYGYTF. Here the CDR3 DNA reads TGTGCCAGTAGTATCAACCTAGCGTATGGCTACACCTTC.

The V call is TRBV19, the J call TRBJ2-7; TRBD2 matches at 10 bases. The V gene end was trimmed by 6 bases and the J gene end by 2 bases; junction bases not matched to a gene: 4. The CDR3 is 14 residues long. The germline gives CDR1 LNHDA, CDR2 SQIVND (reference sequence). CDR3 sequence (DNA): TGTGCCAGTAGCCGACTAGCGGGCCCCTACGAGCAGTACTTC. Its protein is CASSRLAGPYEQYF.

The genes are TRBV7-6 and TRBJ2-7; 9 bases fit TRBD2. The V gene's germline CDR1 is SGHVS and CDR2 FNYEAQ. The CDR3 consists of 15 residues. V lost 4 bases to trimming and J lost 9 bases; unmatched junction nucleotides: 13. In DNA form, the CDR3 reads TGTGCCAGCAGCTCTATAGCGGGAGTTGTCGAAGTGCAGTACTTC. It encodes CASSSIAGVVEVQYF.

This CDR3 reads CASSSPTGEAFF. The CDR3 DNA reads TGTGCCAGCAGCTCGCCGACAGGGGAAGCTTTCTTT. V is TRBV7-9 and J is TRBJ1-1, with TRBD1 identical over 7 bases. The length of the CDR3 is 12 residues. Trimming took 4 bases from V and 8 from J; bases not matched to a gene: 4. CDR1 SEHNR and CDR2 FQNEAQ come from the germline V gene (reference sequence).

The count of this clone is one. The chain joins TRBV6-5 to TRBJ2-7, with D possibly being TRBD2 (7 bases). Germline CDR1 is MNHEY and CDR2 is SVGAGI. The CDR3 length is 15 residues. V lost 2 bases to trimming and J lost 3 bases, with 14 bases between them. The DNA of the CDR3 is TGTGCCAGCAGTTACGGCGGGGGCCCTTTCTACGAGCAGTACTTC. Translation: CASSYGGGPFYEQYF.

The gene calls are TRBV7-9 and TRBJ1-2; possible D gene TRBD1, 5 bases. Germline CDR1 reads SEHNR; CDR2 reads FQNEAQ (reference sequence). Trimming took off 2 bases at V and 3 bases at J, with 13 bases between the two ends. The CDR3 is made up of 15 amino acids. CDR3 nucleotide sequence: TGTGCCAGCAGCTTATCCCTGACAGCCGACTATGGCTACACCTTC. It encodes CASSLSLTADYGYTF.

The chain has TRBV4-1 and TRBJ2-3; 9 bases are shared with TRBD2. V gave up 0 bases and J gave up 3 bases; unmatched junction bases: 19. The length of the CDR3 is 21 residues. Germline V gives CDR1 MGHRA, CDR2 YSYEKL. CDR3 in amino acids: CASSQDRASGAELGFTDTQYF. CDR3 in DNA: TGCGCCAGCAGCCAAGATCGGGCTAGCGGGGCCGAACTGGGATTTACAGATACGCAGTATTTT.

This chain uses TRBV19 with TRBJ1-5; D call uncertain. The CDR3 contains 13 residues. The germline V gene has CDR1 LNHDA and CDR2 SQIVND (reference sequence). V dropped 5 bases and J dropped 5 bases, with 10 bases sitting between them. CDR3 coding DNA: TGTGCCAGTAGTCCAGCCAACCATCAGCCCCAGCATTTT. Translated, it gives CASSPANHQPQHF.

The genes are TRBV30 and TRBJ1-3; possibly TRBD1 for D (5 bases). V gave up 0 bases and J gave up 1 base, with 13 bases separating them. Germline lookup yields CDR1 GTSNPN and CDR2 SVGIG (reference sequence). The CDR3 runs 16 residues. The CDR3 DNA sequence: TGTGCCTGGAGTGTACCCGGACAACATTCTGGAAACACCATATATTTT. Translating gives CAWSVPGQHSGNTIYF.

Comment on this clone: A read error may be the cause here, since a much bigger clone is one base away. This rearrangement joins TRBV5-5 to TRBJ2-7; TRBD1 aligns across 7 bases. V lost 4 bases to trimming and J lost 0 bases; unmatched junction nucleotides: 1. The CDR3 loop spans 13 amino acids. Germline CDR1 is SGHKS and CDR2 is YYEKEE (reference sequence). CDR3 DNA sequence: TGTGCCAGCAGCGGGGACAGCTCCTACGAGCAGTACTTC. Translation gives CASSGDSSYEQYF.

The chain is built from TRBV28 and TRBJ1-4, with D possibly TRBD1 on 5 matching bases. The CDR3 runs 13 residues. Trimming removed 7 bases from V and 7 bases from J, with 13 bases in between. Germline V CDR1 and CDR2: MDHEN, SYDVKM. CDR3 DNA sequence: TGTGCCAGCACCTCGGGGCCGGGTGAAAAACTGTTTTTT. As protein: CASTSGPGEKLFF.

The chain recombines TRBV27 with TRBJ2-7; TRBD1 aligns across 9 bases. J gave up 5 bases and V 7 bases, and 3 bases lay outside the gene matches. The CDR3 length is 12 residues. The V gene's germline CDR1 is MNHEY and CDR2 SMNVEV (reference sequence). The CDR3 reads CASTGQGNEQYF. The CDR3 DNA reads TGTGCCAGCACGGGACAGGGCAACGAGCAGTACTTC.

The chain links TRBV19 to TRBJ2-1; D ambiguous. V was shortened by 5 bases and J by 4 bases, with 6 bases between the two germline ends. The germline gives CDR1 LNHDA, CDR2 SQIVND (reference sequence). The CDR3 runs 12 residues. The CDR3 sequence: CASSFTYNEQFF. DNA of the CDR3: TGTGCCAGTAGTTTCACTTACAATGAGCAGTTCTTC. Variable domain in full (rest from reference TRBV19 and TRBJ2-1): DGGITQSPKYLFRKEGQNVTLSCEQNLNHDAMYWYRQDPGQGLRLIYYSQIVNDFQKGDIAEGYSVSREKKESFPLTVTSAQKNPTAFYLCASSFTYNEQFFGPGTRLTVL.

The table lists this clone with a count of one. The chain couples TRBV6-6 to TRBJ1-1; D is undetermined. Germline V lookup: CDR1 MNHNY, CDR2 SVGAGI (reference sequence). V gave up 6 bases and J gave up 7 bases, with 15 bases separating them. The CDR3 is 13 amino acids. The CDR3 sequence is CASSAPAGIEAFF. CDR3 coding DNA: TGTGCCAGCAGCGCCCCCGCGGGTATTGAAGCTTTCTTT.

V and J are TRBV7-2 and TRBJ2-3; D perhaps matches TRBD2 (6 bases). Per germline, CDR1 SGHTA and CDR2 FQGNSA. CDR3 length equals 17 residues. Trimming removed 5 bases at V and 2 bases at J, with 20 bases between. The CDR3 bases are TGTGCCAGCAGCCTACCCCGGGACTCCGAACCCACAGATACGCAGTATTTT. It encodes CASSLPRDSEPTDTQYF.

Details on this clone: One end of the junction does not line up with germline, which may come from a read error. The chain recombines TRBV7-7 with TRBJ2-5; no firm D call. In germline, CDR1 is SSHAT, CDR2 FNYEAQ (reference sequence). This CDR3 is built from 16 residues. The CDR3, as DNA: TGTGCTAGCAGCTTAGGGTACAGTGGTCGCATCGAGACCCAGTACTTC. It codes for CASSLGYSGRIETQYF.

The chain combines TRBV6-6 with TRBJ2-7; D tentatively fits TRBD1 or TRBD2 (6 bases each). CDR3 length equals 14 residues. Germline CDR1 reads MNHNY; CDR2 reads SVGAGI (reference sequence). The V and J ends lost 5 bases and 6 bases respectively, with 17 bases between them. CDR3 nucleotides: TGTGCCAGCAGTGACTTCAGTCGGGGGCGCGAGCAGTACTTC. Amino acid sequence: CASSDFSRGREQYF.

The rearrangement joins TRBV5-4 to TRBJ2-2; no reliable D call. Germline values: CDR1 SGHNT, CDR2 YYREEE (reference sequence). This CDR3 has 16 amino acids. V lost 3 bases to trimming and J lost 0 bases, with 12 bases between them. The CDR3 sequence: CASSSLADSNTGELFF. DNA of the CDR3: TGTGCCAGCAGCTCCCTCGCGGATTCGAACACCGGGGAGCTGTTTTTT.

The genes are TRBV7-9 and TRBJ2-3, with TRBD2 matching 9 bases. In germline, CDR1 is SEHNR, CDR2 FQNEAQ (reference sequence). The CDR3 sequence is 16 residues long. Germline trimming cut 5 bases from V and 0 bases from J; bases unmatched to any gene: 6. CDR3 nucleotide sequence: TGTGCCAGCAGCCCCCCGACTAGCGGAAGCACAGATACGCAGTATTTT. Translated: CASSPPTSGSTDTQYF.

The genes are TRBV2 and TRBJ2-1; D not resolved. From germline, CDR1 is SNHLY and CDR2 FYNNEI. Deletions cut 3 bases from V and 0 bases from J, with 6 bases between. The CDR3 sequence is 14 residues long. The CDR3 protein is CASSEVASYNEQFF. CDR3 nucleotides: TGTGCCAGCAGTGAGGTAGCCTCCTACAATGAGCAGTTCTTC.